This record covers a single T cell receptor beta chain. The antigen is undetermined. This specimen belongs to a study of CD8+ T cells in alopecia areata. Across the whole study: Tofacitinib dosing lasted 6 to 18 months, which was then followed by 6 months off drug. Notes on the study in general: Clonality exceeded that of normal scalp in lesional scalp, most notably in alopecia totalis/universalis. Mice showed TCR sharing more clearly than patients did, possibly owing to HLA.

RNA extraction was followed by reverse transcription into cDNA, which acted as the sequencing template. TCRdb's copy holds only in-frame clones and misses some; the assay was immunoSEQ multiplex PCR. The table includes around 200,000 clones, around 63% detected once. The CDR3 contains 12 residues. Per the germline V gene, CDR1 is GTSNPN and CDR2 is SVGIG (reference sequence). V lost 1 base to trimming and J lost 10 bases, with 8 bases between them. This material consisted of CD4+ T cells sorted from blood, taken at week 0. The TCR was taken from a human donor with alopecia areata. The rearrangement joins TRBV30 to TRBJ1-6; no clear D gene. The CDR3 DNA follows: TGTGCCTGGAGTGAAGGCGCCTCACCCCTCCACTTT. Its translation: CAWSEGASPLHF. The entire variable domain, with the rest obtained from reference TRBV30 and TRBJ1-6, is as follows: SQTIHQWPATLVQPVGSPLSLECTVEGTSNPNLYWYRQAAGRGLQLLFYSVGIGQISSEVPQNLSASRPQDRQFILSSKKLLLSDSGFYLCAWSEGASPLHFGNGTRLTVT.